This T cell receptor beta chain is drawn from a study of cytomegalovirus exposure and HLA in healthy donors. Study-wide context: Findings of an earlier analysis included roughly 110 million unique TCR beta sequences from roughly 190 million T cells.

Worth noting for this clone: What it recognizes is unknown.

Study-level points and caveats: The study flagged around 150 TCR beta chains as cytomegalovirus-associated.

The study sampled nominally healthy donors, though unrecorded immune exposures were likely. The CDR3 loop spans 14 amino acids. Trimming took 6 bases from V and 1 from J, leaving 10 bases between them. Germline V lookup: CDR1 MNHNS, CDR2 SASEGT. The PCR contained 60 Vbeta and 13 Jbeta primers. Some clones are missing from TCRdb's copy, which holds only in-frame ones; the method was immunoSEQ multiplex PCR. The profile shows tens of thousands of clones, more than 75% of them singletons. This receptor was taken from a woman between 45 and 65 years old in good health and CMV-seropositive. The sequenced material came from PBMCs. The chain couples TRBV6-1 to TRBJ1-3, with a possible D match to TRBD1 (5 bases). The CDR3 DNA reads TGTGCCAGCAGGTTACAGGCTTCTGGAAACACCATATATTTT. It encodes CASRLQASGNTIYF.